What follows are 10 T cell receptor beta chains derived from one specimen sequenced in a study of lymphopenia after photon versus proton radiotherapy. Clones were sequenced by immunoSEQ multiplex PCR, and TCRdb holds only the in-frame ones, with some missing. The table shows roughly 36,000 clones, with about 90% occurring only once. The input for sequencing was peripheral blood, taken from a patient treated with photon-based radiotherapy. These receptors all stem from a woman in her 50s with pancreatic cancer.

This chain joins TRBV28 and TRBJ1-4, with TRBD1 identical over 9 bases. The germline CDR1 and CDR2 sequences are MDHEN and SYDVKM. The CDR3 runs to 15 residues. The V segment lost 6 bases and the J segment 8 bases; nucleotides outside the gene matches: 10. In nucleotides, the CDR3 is TGTGCCAGCAGGGACCGGGGACAGGGTGGGGAAAAACTGTTTTTT. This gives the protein CASRDRGQGGEKLFF.

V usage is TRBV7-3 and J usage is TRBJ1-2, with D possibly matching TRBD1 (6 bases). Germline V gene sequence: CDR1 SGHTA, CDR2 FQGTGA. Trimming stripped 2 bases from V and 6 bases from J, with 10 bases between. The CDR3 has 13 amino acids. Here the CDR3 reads CASSLSGEDGYTF. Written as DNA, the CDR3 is TGTGCCAGCAGCTTATCAGGGGAGGATGGCTACACCTTC.

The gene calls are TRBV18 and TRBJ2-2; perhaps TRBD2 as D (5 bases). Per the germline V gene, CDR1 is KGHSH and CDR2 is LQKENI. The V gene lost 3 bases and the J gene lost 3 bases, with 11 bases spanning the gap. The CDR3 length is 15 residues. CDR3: CASSPRTRDTGELFF. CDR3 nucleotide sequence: TGTGCCAGCTCACCGAGGACTCGGGACACCGGGGAGCTGTTTTTT.

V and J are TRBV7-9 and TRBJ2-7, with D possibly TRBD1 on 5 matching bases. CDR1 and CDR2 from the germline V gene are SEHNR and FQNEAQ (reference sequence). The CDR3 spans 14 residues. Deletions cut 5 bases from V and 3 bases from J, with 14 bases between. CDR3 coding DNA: TGTGCCAGCAGCCCCCCTGTCGACAGCTACGAGCAGTACTTC. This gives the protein CASSPPVDSYEQYF.

CDR3 nucleotides: TGTGCCAGCAGGTCTAGCGGGAGGGCCGGGGAGCTGTTTTTT. Its protein is CASRSSGRAGELFF. The rearrangement joins TRBV28 to TRBJ2-2; TRBD2 aligns across 12 bases. The germline gives CDR1 MDHEN, CDR2 SYDVKM. This CDR3 has 14 amino acids. Trimming took 6 bases from V and 6 from J; bases not matched to a gene: 2.

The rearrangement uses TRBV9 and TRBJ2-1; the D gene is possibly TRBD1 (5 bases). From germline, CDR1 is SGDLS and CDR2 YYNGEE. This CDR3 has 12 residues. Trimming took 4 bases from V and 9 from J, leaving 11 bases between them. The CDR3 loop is CASSSGQGEQFF. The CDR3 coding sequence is TGTGCCAGCAGCTCCGGTCAGGGTGAGCAGTTCTTC.

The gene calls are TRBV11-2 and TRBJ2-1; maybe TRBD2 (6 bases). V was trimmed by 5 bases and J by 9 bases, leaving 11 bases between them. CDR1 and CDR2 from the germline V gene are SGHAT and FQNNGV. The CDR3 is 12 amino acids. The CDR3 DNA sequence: TGTGCCAGCAGCACCACGGAGGGTGAGCAGTTCTTC. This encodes CASSTTEGEQFF.

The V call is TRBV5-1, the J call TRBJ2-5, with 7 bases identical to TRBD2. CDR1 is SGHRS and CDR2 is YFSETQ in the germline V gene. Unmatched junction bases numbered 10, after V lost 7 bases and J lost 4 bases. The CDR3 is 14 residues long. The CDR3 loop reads CASGRDGGLETQYF. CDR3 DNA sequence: TGCGCCAGCGGGAGGGACGGCGGATTAGAGACCCAGTACTTC.

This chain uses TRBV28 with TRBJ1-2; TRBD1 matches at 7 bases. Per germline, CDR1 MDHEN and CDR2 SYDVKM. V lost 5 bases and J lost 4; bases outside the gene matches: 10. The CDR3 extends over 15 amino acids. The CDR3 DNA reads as TGTGCCAGCAGTGGGCGGCAGGGGGTTTCCTATGGCTACACCTTC. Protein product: CASSGRQGVSYGYTF.

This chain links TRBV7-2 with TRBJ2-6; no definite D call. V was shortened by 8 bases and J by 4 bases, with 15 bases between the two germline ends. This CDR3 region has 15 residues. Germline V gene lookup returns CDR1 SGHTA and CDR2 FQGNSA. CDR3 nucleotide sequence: TGTGCCAGCGACCCCGCCATTCCAGGGGCCAACGTCCTGACTTTC. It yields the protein CASDPAIPGANVLTF.